This T cell receptor (beta chain) was captured in a study of long-term antiretroviral therapy in people with HIV. They ran version v3.0 of the immunoSEQ assay at survey level. TCRdb's table, derived via immunoSEQ multiplex PCR, lists solely in-frame clones and lacks some. The table has around 34,000 clones, approximately 79% seen once. V gave up 2 bases and J gave up 1 base, with 11 bases separating them. Germline values: CDR1 MNHEY, CDR2 SMNVEV (reference sequence). The CDR3 is 15 amino acids. V is TRBV27 and J is TRBJ1-2; D not resolved. The sequences come from unsorted PBMCs, collected 1.5 years after starting antiretroviral therapy. The TCR originated in a man aged 18 to 35 with HIV. The CDR3 protein is CASSLTAELNYGYTF. The CDR3 bases are TGTGCCAGCAGTTTAACGGCAGAACTTAACTATGGCTACACCTTC.